These 18 T cell receptor beta chains originate from one sample sequenced in a study of blood T cell repertoires in COVID-19. TCRdb keeps only in-frame clones here, not all; method: immunoSEQ multiplex PCR. The table includes approximately 150,000 clones, over 70% detected once. Specimen: PBMCs or T cells enriched from blood (not recorded which). These receptors all come from a man aged 65 to 79 who had been exposed to COVID-19.

This clone was detected a few times. The genes are TRBV4-3 and TRBJ1-1; 8 bases align to TRBD1. Germline loops: CDR1 LGHNA, CDR2 YSLEER. This CDR3 region has 14 residues. After removal of 4 bases from V and 3 bases from J, the junction contained 4 bases not matched to a gene. This chain's CDR3 is CASSPQTGDTEAFF. CDR3 in DNA: TGCGCCAGCAGCCCTCAGACAGGGGACACTGAAGCTTTCTTT.

The V call is TRBV18, the J call TRBJ2-5; D is undetermined. The CDR3 contains 12 residues. Trimming removed 6 bases from V and 3 bases from J, with 8 bases in between. Per germline, CDR1 KGHSH and CDR2 LQKENI. CDR3 protein: CASSPAEETQYF. CDR3 sequence (DNA): TGTGCCAGCTCCCCGGCGGAAGAGACCCAGTACTTC.

This rearrangement joins TRBV20-1 to TRBJ2-7; maybe TRBD1 (5 bases). This CDR3 is 11 amino acids long. CDR1 DFQATT and CDR2 SNEGSKA come from the germline V gene (reference sequence). V was clipped by 2 bases and J by 3 bases, with 5 bases between them. The chain's CDR3 is CSARQGYEQYF. The CDR3 coding sequence is TGCAGTGCTAGACAGGGCTACGAGCAGTACTTC.

The chain uses TRBV3-1 (or the pseudogene TRBV3-2) and TRBJ1-1, with D possibly being TRBD1 (6 bases). The length of the CDR3 is 12 residues. Germline V gene sequence: CDR1 LGHDT, CDR2 YNNKEL (reference sequence). Trimming shortened V by 4 bases and J by 10 bases, and 13 bases separated the two germline ends. The CDR3 reads CASSPGAEPAFF. Written as DNA, the CDR3 is TGTGCCAGCAGCCCAGGGGCCGAACCAGCTTTCTTT.

The chain combines TRBV24-1 with TRBJ2-7; no reliable D call. Trimming removed 8 bases at V and 7 bases at J, with 17 bases between. Germline V CDR1 and CDR2: KGHDR, SFDVKD. The CDR3 is 13 amino acids. The CDR3: CATNKTGAGEQYF. The CDR3 DNA reads as TGTGCCACCAATAAGACCGGCGCAGGAGAGCAGTACTTC.

The genes are TRBV4-3 and TRBJ1-1, with 9 bases that match TRBD1. CDR1 LGHNA and CDR2 YSLEER come from the germline V gene. V gave up 1 base and J gave up 2 bases; unmatched junction bases: 2. The CDR3 totals 15 residues. This CDR3 reads CASSQGTGANTEAFF. CDR3 sequence (DNA): TGCGCCAGCAGCCAAGGGACAGGGGCCAACACTGAAGCTTTCTTT.

The chain uses TRBV4-3 and TRBJ2-1; the match to TRBD2 covers 7 bases. This CDR3 spans 19 amino acids. V lost 2 bases, J lost 0 bases, and 13 bases stayed unmatched. CDR1 and CDR2 from the germline V gene are LGHNA and YSLEER. CDR3 protein: CASSQTYAGLAASYNEQFF. The DNA for the CDR3 is TGCGCCAGCAGCCAAACCTATGCCGGCCTAGCGGCCTCCTACAATGAGCAGTTCTTC.

DNA of the CDR3: TGTGCCTGGACTAAACTAGCGGGGGGGCCTGGCGATGAGCAGTTCTTC. It translates to CAWTKLAGGPGDEQFF. The chain recombines TRBV30 with TRBJ2-1; 13 bases fit TRBD2. After removal of 4 bases from V and 8 bases from J, the junction contained 11 bases not matched to a gene. Germline loops: CDR1 GTSNPN, CDR2 SVGIG (reference sequence). The CDR3 contains 16 residues.

This clone was detected once. The chain couples TRBV4-3 to TRBJ2-7; TRBD1 matches at 9 bases. With 7 bases clipped from V and 3 bases from J, the junction kept 7 bases outside the gene matches. The germline V gene encodes CDR1 LGHNA and CDR2 YSLEER. The CDR3 extends over 14 amino acids. CDR3 in amino acids: CASTRQGGFYEQYF. The CDR3 region has the DNA TGCGCCAGCACACGACAGGGGGGATTCTACGAGCAGTACTTC.

The chain joins TRBV24-1 to TRBJ1-2, with D possibly matching TRBD1 (5 bases). Per germline, CDR1 KGHDR and CDR2 SFDVKD. Trimming stripped 6 bases from V and 4 bases from J, with 8 bases between. CDR3 length equals 12 residues. The CDR3 DNA follows: TGTGCCACCAGTCAGGGCCCCTATGGCTACACCTTC. Its translation is CATSQGPYGYTF.

This clone is a singleton in its sample. The rearrangement links TRBV25-1 to TRBJ1-2; D is unresolved. CDR1 and CDR2 (germline): MGHDK, SYGVNS. V gave up 7 bases and J gave up 2 bases, with 17 bases separating them. The CDR3 totals 15 residues. CDR3 sequence reads: CASNPSMAGNYGYTF. DNA of the CDR3: TGTGCCAGCAACCCTTCCATGGCGGGGAACTATGGCTACACCTTC.

V gene TRBV5-4 combines with J gene TRBJ2-3, with 10 positions matching TRBD2. V lost 1 base, J lost 5 bases, and 7 bases stayed unmatched. Germline V lookup: CDR1 SGHNT, CDR2 YYREEE (reference sequence). The CDR3 consists of 16 residues. The CDR3 DNA sequence: TGTGCCAGCAGCTTGCCCAGCGGGAGGGGGGGAGATACGCAGTATTTT. It is translated as CASSLPSGRGGDTQYF.

V is TRBV6-1 and J is TRBJ2-7; 8 bases fit TRBD1. The CDR3 consists of 17 residues. The trim removed 4 bases at V and 7 bases at J, leaving 18 bases unmatched. Germline assignment: CDR1 MNHNS and CDR2 SASEGT. The CDR3 region is CASSAGQELIVAREQYF. CDR3 nucleotides: TGTGCCAGCAGTGCGGGACAGGAACTCATTGTTGCGAGGGAGCAGTACTTC.

The rearrangement joins TRBV13 to TRBJ2-5; tentative D call: TRBD2 (6 bases). CDR3 size: 15 residues. The germline gives CDR1 PRHDT, CDR2 FYEKMQ (reference sequence). The V end was cut by 0 bases, the J end by 5 bases, with 13 bases between. This CDR3 reads CASSLGGPEGETQYF. Here the CDR3 DNA reads TGTGCCAGCAGCTTAGGGGGACCGGAGGGGGAGACCCAGTACTTC.

J is TRBJ2-3 and V is TRBV6-2 or TRBV6-3, with 10 positions matching TRBD2. The CDR3 is 16 residues long. V dropped 2 bases and J dropped 0; count of bases not matched to a gene: 2. Germline V gene sequence: CDR1 MNHEY, CDR2 SVGEGT. CDR3: CASSYQRGGSTDTQYF. In nucleotides, the CDR3 is TGTGCCAGCAGTTACCAGCGGGGGGGGAGCACAGATACGCAGTATTTT.

This clone has a single count. This chain connects TRBV28 to TRBJ2-7, with a possible D match to TRBD2 (5 bases). The CDR3 runs to 14 residues. V was trimmed by 6 bases and J by 6 bases, leaving 18 bases between them. The germline CDR1 and CDR2 sequences are MDHEN and SYDVKM. CDR3 sequence reads: CASSPTVGSGEQYF. Here the CDR3 DNA reads TGTGCCAGCAGCCCGACCGTGGGGAGTGGCGAGCAGTACTTC. The full variable domain, rest sourced from reference TRBV28 and TRBJ2-7, is DVKVTQSSRYLVKRTGEKVFLECVQDMDHENMFWYRQDPGLGLRLIYFSYDVKMKEKGDIPEGYSVSREKKERFSLILESASTNQTSMYLCASSPTVGSGEQYFGPGTRLTVT.

CDR3 protein: CASRGVTNSPLHF. The CDR3 DNA reads as TGTGCCAGCCGGGGGGTCACAAATTCACCCCTCCACTTT. V and J are TRBV27 and TRBJ1-6; TRBD1 might be the D (5 bases). The CDR3 consists of 13 residues. Germline CDR1 MNHEY, CDR2 SMNVEV (reference sequence). Trimming cost V 8 bases and J 7 bases, with 12 bases left between them.

V gene TRBV12-3 or TRBV12-4 combines with J gene TRBJ2-3; no clear D gene. This CDR3 has 13 residues. Trimming took 6 bases from V and 1 from J, leaving 8 bases between them. For the CDR3, the DNA is TGTGCCAGCAGCAACACCCGCACAGATACGCAGTATTTT. Its translation: CASSNTRTDTQYF.